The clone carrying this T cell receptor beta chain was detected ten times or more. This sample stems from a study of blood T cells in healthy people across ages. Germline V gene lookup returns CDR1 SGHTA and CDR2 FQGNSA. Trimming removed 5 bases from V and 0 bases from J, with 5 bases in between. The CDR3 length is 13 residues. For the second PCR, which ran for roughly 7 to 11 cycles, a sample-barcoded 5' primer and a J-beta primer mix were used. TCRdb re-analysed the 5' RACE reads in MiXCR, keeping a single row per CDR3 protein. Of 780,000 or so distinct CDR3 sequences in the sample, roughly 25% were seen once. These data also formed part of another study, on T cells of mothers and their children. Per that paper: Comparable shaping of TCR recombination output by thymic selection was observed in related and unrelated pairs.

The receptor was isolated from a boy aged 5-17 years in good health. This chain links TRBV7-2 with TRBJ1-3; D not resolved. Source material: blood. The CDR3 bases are TGTGCCAGCAGCCCCTCCTCTGGAAACACCATATATTTT. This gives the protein CASSPSSGNTIYF.